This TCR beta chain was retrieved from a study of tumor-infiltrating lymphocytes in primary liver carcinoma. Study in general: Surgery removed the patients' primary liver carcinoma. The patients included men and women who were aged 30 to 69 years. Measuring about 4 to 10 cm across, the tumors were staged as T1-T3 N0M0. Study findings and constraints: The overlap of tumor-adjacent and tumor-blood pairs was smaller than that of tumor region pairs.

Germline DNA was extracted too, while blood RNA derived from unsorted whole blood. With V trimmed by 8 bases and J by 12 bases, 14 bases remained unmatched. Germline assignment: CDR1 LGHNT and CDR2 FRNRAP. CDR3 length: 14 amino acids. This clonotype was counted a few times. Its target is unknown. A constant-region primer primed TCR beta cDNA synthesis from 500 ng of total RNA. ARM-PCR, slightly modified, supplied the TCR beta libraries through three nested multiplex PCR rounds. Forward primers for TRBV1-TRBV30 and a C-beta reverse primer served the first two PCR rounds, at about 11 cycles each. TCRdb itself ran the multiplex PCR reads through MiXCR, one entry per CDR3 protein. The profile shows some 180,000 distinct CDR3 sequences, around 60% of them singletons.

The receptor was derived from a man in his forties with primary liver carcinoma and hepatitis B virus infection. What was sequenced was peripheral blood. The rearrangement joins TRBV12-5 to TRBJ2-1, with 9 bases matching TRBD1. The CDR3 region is CASSGTGPSRGQFF. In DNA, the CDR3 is TGTGCTAGTTCCGGGACAGGGCCCTCTAGGGGGCAGTTCTTC.